Following are 19 T cell receptor beta chains from one sample sequenced in a study of blood T cell repertoires in COVID-19. Generated by immunoSEQ multiplex PCR, the TCRdb table keeps only in-frame clones and is missing some. The sample has hundreds of thousands of clones, more than 75% seen once; the top ten hold about 1.6%. Material: PBMCs or T cells enriched from blood (not recorded which). The origin of the receptors is a woman in her forties or fifties who had recovered from COVID-19.

J is TRBJ1-1 and V is TRBV18; D gene ambiguous. Germline V CDR1 and CDR2: KGHSH, LQKENI. The CDR3 contains 13 residues. V was shortened by 4 bases and J by 2 bases, with 8 bases between the two germline ends. The CDR3: CASSQPLNTEAFF. CDR3 in DNA: TGTGCCAGCTCACAGCCTCTTAACACTGAAGCTTTCTTT.

This clone was seen a single time. The genes are TRBV28 and TRBJ2-7; TRBD1 might be the D (5 bases). Per the germline V gene, CDR1 is MDHEN and CDR2 is SYDVKM. V dropped 2 bases and J dropped 2 bases, with 10 bases sitting between them. CDR3 length: 14 amino acids. DNA for the CDR3: TGTGCCAGCAGTTTAAGGCAGGGTACCTACGAGCAGTACTTC. This translates into CASSLRQGTYEQYF.

The chain is built from TRBV5-1 and TRBJ2-2, with D possibly being TRBD2 (6 bases). The CDR3 is 16 amino acids. Germline V gene sequence: CDR1 SGHRS, CDR2 YFSETQ. V lost 4 bases to trimming and J lost 2 bases, with 15 bases between them. The CDR3 protein is CASSELGSGNTGELFF. The CDR3, as DNA: TGCGCCAGCAGCGAACTAGGTAGCGGAAACACCGGGGAGCTGTTTTTT.

V is TRBV27 and J is TRBJ2-7; 11 positions agree with TRBD2. V shed 5 bases and J 6 bases; nucleotides not matched to a gene: 9. CDR3 length: 15 amino acids. Germline V gene data show CDR1 as MNHEY and CDR2 as SMNVEV (reference sequence). The CDR3 region has the DNA TGTGCCAGCAGTCCCATACTAGCGGGAGCGTCCGAGCAGTACTTC. Its protein product is CASSPILAGASEQYF.

CDR3 sequence (DNA): TGTGCCAGTAGTTCCCGGGACATTTACATTCAGTACTTC. It yields the protein CASSSRDIYIQYF. J is TRBJ2-4 and V is TRBV19, with a weak D call TRBD1 (6 bases). CDR1 is LNHDA, CDR2 SQIVND, per germline (reference sequence). The length of the CDR3 is 13 residues. Trimming took off 5 bases at V and 8 bases at J, with 13 bases between the two ends.

The gene calls are TRBV5-4 and TRBJ1-2; TRBD1 matches 9 bases. The ends lost 0 bases at V and 2 bases at J; junction bases unmatched: 8. The CDR3 is 17 amino acids. Germline loops: CDR1 SGHNT, CDR2 YYREEE (reference sequence). CDR3 in DNA: TGTGCCAGCAGCTTGGCCGTTTGGGACAGGGAAAACTATGGCTACACCTTC. The encoded protein is CASSLAVWDRENYGYTF.

V gene TRBV5-1 combines with J gene TRBJ2-6, with TRBD1 matching 8 bases. CDR3 length: 18 amino acids. Germline trimming cut 0 bases from V and 0 bases from J; bases unmatched to any gene: 5. Per the germline V gene, CDR1 is SGHRS and CDR2 is YFSETQ. This CDR3 reads CASSLATGGLSGANVLTF. The CDR3 DNA follows: TGCGCCAGCAGCTTGGCCACAGGGGGACTCTCTGGGGCCAACGTCCTGACTTTC. The full variable domain, with the rest looked up from reference TRBV5-1 and TRBJ2-6, is KAGVTQTPRYLIKTRGQQVTLSCSPISGHRSVSWYQQTPGQGLQFLFEYFSETQRNKGNFPGRFSGRQFSNSRSEMNVSTLELGDSALYLCASSLATGGLSGANVLTFGAGSRLTVL.

This clone showed up just once. The V gene is TRBV12-5, the J gene TRBJ2-7, with 8 bases matching TRBD1. The CDR3 sequence is 14 residues long. The junction had 6 bases not matched to a gene; V was cut back by 5 bases and J by 3 bases. Germline V gene data show CDR1 as LGHNT and CDR2 as FRNRAP. DNA of the CDR3: TGTGCTAGTGGTCTAGGGACAGGTTACTACGAGCAGTACTTC. Its protein product is CASGLGTGYYEQYF.

This chain uses TRBV11-2 with TRBJ2-7, with D possibly matching TRBD2 (7 bases). V dropped 6 bases and J dropped 6 bases, with 24 bases sitting between them. CDR1 and CDR2 from the germline V gene are SGHAT and FQNNGV. The CDR3 length is 16 residues. CDR3 DNA: TGTGCCAGCAGACCTCTGATAGGTCAGGGGAGGGTCGAGCAGTACTTC. Amino acids: CASRPLIGQGRVEQYF.

V and J are TRBV21-1 and TRBJ2-3; TRBD1 reflects the table's D call only, with no check against the DNA. TRBV21-1 is designated a pseudogene. The CDR3 contains 20 residues. CDR3 region: CASSPQGGGGVLDGTDTQYF. In DNA form, the CDR3 reads TGTGCCAGCAGCCCCCAGGGGGGTGGCGGGGTCCTAGATGGCACAGATACGCAGTATTTT.

The chain uses TRBV10-3 and TRBJ2-7; 7 bases map to TRBD2. The CDR3 runs 13 residues. Germline V gives CDR1 ENHRY, CDR2 SYGVKD. V shed 6 bases and J 6 bases; nucleotides not matched to a gene: 8. CDR3 nucleotide sequence: TGTGCCATCAGCTCCTCGGGGGGACGCGAGCAGTACTTC. It is translated as CAISSSGGREQYF.

The table lists this clone with a count of one. The chain employs TRBV30 and TRBJ2-4; 13 nucleotides line up with TRBD2. V dropped 4 bases and J dropped 6; count of bases not matched to a gene: 6. The CDR3 is made up of 15 amino acids. CDR1 is GTSNPN and CDR2 is SVGIG in the germline V gene (reference sequence). This CDR3 reads CAWTSLAGGGNIQYF. The CDR3, as DNA: TGTGCCTGGACGTCACTAGCGGGAGGGGGAAACATTCAGTACTTC.

The chain employs TRBV19 and TRBJ1-2, with 7 bases lining up with TRBD1. Germline CDR1 LNHDA, CDR2 SQIVND (reference sequence). V trimming: 5 bases; J trimming: 1 base; junction bases outside the gene matches: 7. This CDR3 has 15 amino acids. CDR3 sequence (DNA): TGTGCCAGTAGTCAAGACAGGGACCTTAACTATGGCTACACCTTC. The encoded protein is CASSQDRDLNYGYTF.

The chain has TRBV2 and TRBJ1-5, with TRBD1 identical over 7 bases. The CDR3 has 14 amino acids. CDR1 and CDR2 (germline): SNHLY, FYNNEI. Losses at the gene ends were 5 bases for V and 2 bases for J; bases not matched to a gene: 3. DNA of the CDR3: TGTGCCAGCAGTCTCACAGGGGGCAATCAGCCCCAGCATTTT. It yields the protein CASSLTGGNQPQHF. The full variable domain, its missing parts supplied by reference TRBV2 and TRBJ1-5, is EPEVTQTPSHQVTQMGQEVILRCVPISNHLYFYWYRQILGQKVEFLVSFYNNEISEKSEIFDDQFSVERPDGSNFTLKIRSTKLEDSAMYFCASSLTGGNQPQHFGDGTRLSIL.

This chain connects TRBV6-4 to TRBJ2-1, with TRBD1 identical over 8 bases. Germline V lookup: CDR1 MRHNA, CDR2 SNTAGT. The CDR3 sequence is 17 residues long. The V segment lost 3 bases and the J segment 3 bases; nucleotides outside the gene matches: 10. This CDR3 reads CASSETGTGTIYNEQFF. CDR3 in DNA: TGTGCCAGCAGTGAAACCGGGACAGGAACTATCTACAATGAGCAGTTCTTC.

The V gene is TRBV4-1, the J gene TRBJ2-5; the D is unclear. Germline V lookup: CDR1 MGHRA, CDR2 YSYEKL. The V and J ends lost 0 bases and 3 bases respectively, with 8 bases between them. The CDR3 sequence is 14 residues long. In DNA form, the CDR3 reads TGCGCCAGCAGCCAAGATTCGGGTAAAGAGACCCAGTACTTC. Translated, it gives CASSQDSGKETQYF.

The chain couples TRBV28 to TRBJ1-6; D is undetermined. Trimming left V 6 bases short and J 11 bases short, with 26 bases between. Germline loops: CDR1 MDHEN, CDR2 SYDVKM. The CDR3 covers 17 residues. The CDR3 loop reads CASSLTPNQRAGTPLHF. The CDR3 DNA reads as TGTGCCAGCAGCCTGACCCCTAATCAGAGGGCTGGGACACCCCTCCACTTT.

J is TRBJ1-3 and V is TRBV9, with a tentative D call TRBD1 (5 bases). Germline CDR1 SGDLS, CDR2 YYNGEE. V was shortened by 0 bases and J by 0 bases, with 13 bases between the two germline ends. CDR3 size: 17 residues. In DNA, the CDR3 is TGTGCCAGCAGCGTAGAATTTCGGACAAACTCTGGAAACACCATATATTTT. It is translated as CASSVEFRTNSGNTIYF.

This clone showed up just a few times. The genes are TRBV5-4 and TRBJ2-1; D might be TRBD1 (6 bases). This CDR3 has 13 amino acids. Germline CDR1 SGHNT, CDR2 YYREEE (reference sequence). With 1 base removed from V and 9 bases from J, the gap between germline ends came to 11 bases. In DNA form, the CDR3 reads TGTGCCAGCAGCTTGAGGCTAGGGGGTGAGCAGTTCTTC. Translation gives CASSLRLGGEQFF.